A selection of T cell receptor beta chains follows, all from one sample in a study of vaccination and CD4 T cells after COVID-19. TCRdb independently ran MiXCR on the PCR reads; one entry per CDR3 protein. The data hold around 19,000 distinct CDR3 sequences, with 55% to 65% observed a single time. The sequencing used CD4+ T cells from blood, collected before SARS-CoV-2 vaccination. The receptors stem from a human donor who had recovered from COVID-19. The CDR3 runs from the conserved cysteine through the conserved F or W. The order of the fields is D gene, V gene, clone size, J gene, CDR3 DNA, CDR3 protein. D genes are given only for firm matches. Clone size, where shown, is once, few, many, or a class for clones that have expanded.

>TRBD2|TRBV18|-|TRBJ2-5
TGTGCCAGCTCACGCGGGAGCCAAGAGACCCAGTACTTC
CASSRGSQETQYF
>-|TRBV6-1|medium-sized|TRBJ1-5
TGTGCCAGTACTTCATCGGGGAACAATCAGCCCCAGCATTTT
CASTSSGNNQPQHF
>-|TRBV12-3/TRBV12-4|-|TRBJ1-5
TGTGCCAGCAGTTTTACGGGTCGGCCCCAGCATTTT
CASSFTGRPQHF
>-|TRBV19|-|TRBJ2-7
TGTGCCAGTAGTATAGATCGCAGCTACGAGCAGTACTTC
CASSIDRSYEQYF
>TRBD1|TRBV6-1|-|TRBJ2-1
TGTGCCAGCAGACAGGGGGACAATGAGCAGTTCTTC
CASRQGDNEQFF
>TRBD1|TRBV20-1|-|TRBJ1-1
TGCAGTGCTCGGACAGGGGGCGTGAACACTGAAGCTTTCTTT
CSARTGGVNTEAFF
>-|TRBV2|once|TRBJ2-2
TGTGCCAGCAGTCGTGACAGACCCAAGGGCGGGGAGCTGTTTTTT
CASSRDRPKGGELFF
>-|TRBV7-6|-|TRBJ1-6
TGTGCCAGCAGCTTAGATACGGTTTCACCCCTCCACTTT
CASSLDTVSPLHF
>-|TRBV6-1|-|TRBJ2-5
TGTGCCAGCAGTCGAGGAGCGGACCAAGAGACCCAGTACTTC
CASSRGADQETQYF
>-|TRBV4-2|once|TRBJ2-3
TGTGCCAGCAGGGAGGGTACCACAGATACGCAGTATTTT
CASREGTTDTQYF
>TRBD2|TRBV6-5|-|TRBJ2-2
TGTGCCAGCAGTTACGTAGGGTCGACGGGGGGCACCGGGGAGCTGTTTTTT
CASSYVGSTGGTGELFF
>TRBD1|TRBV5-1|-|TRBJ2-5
TGCGCCAGCAGCTTTTGGGACAGTCAAGAGACCCAGTACTTC
CASSFWDSQETQYF
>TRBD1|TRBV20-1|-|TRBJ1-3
TGCAGTGCTAGTGAGGGGGCGGACACCATATATTTT
CSASEGADTIYF
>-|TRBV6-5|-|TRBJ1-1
TGTGCCAGCAGTTCACCGGGTCTGAACACTGAAGCTTTCTTT
CASSSPGLNTEAFF
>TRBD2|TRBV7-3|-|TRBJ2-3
TGTGCCAGCAGTTCTAGCGGGAGGGCCACAGATACGCAGTATTTT
CASSSSGRATDTQYF
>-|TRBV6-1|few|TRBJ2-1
TGTGCCAGCAGTCGGATAGGGCTTTCGGAGAATGAGCAGTTCTTC
CASSRIGLSENEQFF
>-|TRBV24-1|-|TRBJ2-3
TGTGCCACCAGTGACGGTAGCACAGATACGCAGTATTTT
CATSDGSTDTQYF
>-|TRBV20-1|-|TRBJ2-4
TGCAGTGCTAGATCGGCGGAACTAGCCAAAAACATTCAGTACTTC
CSARSAELAKNIQYF
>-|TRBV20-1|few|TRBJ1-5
TGCAGTGCTAGAGGGGACCCCAATCAGCCCCAGCATTTT
CSARGDPNQPQHF
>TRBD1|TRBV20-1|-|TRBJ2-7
TGCAGTGCTAGAGAGGACAGGGCTACCTACGAGCAGTACTTC
CSAREDRATYEQYF
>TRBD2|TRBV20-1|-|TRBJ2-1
TGCAGTGCTAGAGCCGCGGGAGACGACAATGAGCAGTTCTTC
CSARAAGDDNEQFF
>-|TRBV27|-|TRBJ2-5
TGTGCCAGCAGTTCGGGACTGTGGGAGACCCAGTACTTC
CASSSGLWETQYF
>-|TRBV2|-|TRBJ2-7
TGTGCCAGCCGGCGTAGCCCTGGGTTCGAGCAGTACTTC
CASRRSPGFEQYF
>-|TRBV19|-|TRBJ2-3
TGTGCCAGTAGTCCCGTCTCGAGCACAGATACGCAGTATTTT
CASSPVSSTDTQYF
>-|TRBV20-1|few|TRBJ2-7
TGCAGTGCAGCCTACGAGCAGTACTTC
CSAAYEQYF
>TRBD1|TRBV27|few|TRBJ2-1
TGTGCCAGCAGTTTGGACCCGGGACAGAGCTACAATGAGCAGTTCTTC
CASSLDPGQSYNEQFF
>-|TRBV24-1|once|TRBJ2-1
TGTGCCACCAGCGAAACAGGGTTAGGCAATGAGCAGTTCTTC
CATSETGLGNEQFF